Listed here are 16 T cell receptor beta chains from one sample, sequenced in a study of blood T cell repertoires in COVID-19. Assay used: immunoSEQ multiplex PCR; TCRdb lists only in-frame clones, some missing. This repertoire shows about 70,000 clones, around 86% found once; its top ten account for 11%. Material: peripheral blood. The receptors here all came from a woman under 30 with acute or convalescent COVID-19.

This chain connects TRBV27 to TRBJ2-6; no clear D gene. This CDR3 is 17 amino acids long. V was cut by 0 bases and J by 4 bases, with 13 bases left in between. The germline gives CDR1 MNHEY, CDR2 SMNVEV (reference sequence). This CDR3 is CASSLSVGLTGANVLTF. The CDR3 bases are TGTGCCAGCAGTTTATCAGTGGGCTTAACCGGGGCCAACGTCCTGACTTTC.

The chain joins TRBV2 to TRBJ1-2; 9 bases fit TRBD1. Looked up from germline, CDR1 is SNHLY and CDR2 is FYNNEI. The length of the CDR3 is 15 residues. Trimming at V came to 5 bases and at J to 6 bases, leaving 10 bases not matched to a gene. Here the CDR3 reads CASSRRTGDLNGYTF. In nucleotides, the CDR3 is TGTGCCAGCAGTCGAAGGACAGGGGATTTAAATGGCTACACCTTC.

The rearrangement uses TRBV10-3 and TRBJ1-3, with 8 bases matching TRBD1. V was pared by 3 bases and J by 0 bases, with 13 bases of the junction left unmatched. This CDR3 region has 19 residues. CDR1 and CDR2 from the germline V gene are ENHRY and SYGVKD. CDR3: CAISDQGFEDRASGNTIYF. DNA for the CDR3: TGTGCCATCAGTGATCAAGGCTTCGAGGACAGGGCCTCTGGAAACACCATATATTTT.

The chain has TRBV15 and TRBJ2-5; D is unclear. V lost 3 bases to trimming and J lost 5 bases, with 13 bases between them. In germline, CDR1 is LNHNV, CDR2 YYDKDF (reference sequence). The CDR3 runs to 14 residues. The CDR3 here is CATSRSLVRETQYF. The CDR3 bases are TGTGCCACCAGCAGGTCCTTGGTTCGGGAGACCCAGTACTTC.

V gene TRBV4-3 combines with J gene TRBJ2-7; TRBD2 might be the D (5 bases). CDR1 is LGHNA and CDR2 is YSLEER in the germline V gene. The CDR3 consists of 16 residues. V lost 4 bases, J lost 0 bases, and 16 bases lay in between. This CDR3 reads CASSPNNGVSSYEQYF. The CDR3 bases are TGCGCCAGCAGCCCGAACAACGGGGTGTCCTCCTACGAGCAGTACTTC.

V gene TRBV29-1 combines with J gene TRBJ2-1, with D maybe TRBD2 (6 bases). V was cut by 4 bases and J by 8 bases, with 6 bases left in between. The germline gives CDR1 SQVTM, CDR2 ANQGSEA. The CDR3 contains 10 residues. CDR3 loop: CSVAGDEQFF. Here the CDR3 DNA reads TGCAGCGTTGCGGGGGATGAGCAGTTCTTC.

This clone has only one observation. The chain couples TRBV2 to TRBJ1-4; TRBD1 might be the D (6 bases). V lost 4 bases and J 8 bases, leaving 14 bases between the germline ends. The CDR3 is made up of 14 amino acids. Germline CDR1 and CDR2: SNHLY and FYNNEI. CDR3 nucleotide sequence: TGTGCCAGCAGTGGTTTACAGGGCGGCGAAAAACTGTTTTTT. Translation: CASSGLQGGEKLFF.

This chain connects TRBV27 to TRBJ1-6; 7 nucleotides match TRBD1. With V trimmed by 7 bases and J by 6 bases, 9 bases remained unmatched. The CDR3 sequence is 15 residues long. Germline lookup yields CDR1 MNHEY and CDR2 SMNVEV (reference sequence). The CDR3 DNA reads TGTGCCAGCATCCATAGGGGGCAGCTTAATTCACCCCTCCACTTT. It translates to CASIHRGQLNSPLHF.

The DNA for the CDR3 is TGTGCCAGCAGTTACTCCCGGGGGGACTACGAGCAGTACTTC. This codes for CASSYSRGDYEQYF. The rearrangement joins TRBV6-6 to TRBJ2-7, with 7 bases aligning to TRBD2. The CDR3 runs 14 residues. CDR1 is MNHNY and CDR2 is SVGAGI in the germline V gene (reference sequence). After removal of 0 bases from V and 3 bases from J, the junction contained 2 bases not matched to a gene.

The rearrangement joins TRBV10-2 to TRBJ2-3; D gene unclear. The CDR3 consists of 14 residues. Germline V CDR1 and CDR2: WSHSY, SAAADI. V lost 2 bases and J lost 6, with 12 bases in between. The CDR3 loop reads CASSEVAERDTQYF. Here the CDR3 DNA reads TGCGCCAGCAGTGAGGTGGCGGAAAGGGATACGCAGTATTTT.

Written as DNA, the CDR3 is TGTGCCAGCGCCGGGGATTTCTACGAGCAGTACTTC. Translation: CASAGDFYEQYF. The chain uses TRBV2 and TRBJ2-7; D perhaps matches TRBD2 (5 bases). V lost 8 bases to trimming and J lost 3 bases, with 11 bases between them. The CDR3 length is 12 residues. Germline CDR1 reads SNHLY; CDR2 reads FYNNEI.

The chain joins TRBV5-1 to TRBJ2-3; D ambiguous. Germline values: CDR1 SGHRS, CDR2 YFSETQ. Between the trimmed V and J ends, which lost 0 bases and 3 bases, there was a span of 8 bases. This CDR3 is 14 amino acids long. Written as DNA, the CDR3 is TGCGCCAGCAGCTTGGGTCACATAACAGATACGCAGTATTTT. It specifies CASSLGHITDTQYF.

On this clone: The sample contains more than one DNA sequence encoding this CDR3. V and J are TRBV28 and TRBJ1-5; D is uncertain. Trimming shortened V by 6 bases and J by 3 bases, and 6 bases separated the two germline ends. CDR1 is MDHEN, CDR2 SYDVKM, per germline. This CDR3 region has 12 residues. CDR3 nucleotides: TGTGCCAGCAGCCCACTCAATCAGCCCCAGCATTTT. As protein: CASSPLNQPQHF.

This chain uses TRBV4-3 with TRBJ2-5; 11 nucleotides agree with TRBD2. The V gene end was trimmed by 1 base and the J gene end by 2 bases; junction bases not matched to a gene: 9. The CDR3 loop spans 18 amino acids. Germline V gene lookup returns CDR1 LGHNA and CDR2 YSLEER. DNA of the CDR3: TGCGCCAGCAGCCAAGTCGCCCTAGCGGGAGGTTTTCAAGAGACCCAGTACTTC. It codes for CASSQVALAGGFQETQYF.

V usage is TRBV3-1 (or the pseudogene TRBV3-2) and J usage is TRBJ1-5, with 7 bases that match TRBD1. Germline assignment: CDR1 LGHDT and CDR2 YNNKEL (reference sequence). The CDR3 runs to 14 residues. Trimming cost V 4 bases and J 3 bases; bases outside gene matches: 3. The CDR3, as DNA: TGTGCCAGCAGCCTAACAGGGGTCAATCAGCCCCAGCATTTT. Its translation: CASSLTGVNQPQHF.

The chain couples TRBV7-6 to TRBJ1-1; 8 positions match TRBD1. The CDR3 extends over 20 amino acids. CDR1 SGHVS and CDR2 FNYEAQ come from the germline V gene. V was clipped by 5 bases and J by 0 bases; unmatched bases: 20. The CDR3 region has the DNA TGTGCCAGCAGCGCAACCGGGACAGGAACCCCGAACCACCTGAACACTGAAGCTTTCTTT. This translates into CASSATGTGTPNHLNTEAFF.